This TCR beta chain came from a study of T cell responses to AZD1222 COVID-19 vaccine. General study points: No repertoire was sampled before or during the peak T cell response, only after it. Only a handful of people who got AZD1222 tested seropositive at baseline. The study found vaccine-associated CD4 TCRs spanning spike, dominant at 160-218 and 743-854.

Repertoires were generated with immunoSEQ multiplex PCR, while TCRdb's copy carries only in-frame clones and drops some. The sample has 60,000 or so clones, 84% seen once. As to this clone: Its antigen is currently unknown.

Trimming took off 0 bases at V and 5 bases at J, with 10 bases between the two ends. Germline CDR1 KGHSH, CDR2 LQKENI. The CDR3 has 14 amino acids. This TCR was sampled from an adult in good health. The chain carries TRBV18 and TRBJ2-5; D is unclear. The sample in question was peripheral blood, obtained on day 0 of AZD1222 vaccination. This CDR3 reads CASSPPSTSETQYF. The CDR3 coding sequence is TGTGCCAGCTCACCACCGTCCACCTCGGAGACCCAGTACTTC.